This TCR beta chain was observed in a study of shared clonotypes between healthy human individuals. V shed 5 bases and J 7 bases; nucleotides not matched to a gene: 15. Germline assignment: CDR1 MDHEN and CDR2 SYDVKM. The CDR3 runs to 17 residues. The repertoire was sequenced with immunoSEQ multiplex PCR; TCRdb's copy has only in-frame clones and lacks some. The sample holds about 1.5 million clones, under 99% seen once. J is TRBJ2-7 and V is TRBV28, with 12 bases that match TRBD2. This receptor was identified in a man aged 25 to 45 in good health. The specimen sequenced was naive CD4+ T cells sorted from blood. Regarding subset: CD45RA+ positively selected. The CDR3 sequence: CASSRNPLAGGPGEQYF. In DNA form, the CDR3 reads TGTGCCAGCAGTAGGAATCCCCTAGCGGGAGGGCCGGGGGAGCAGTACTTC.